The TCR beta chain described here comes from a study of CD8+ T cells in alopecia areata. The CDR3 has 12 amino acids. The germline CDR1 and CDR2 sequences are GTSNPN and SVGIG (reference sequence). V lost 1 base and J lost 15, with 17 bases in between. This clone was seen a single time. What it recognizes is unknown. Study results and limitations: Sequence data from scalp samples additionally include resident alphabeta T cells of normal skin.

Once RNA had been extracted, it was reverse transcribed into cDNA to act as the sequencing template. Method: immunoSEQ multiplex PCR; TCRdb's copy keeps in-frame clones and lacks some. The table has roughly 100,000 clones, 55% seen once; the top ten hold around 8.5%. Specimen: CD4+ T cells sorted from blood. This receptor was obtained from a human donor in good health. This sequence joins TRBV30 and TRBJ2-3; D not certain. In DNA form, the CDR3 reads TGTGCCTGGAGTGGGGCCAGTTCCCTTCTATATTTT. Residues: CAWSGASSLLYF.